The 29 T cell receptor beta chains given below trace back to one sample, sequenced in a study of blood T cells in healthy people across ages. Primers used in a second PCR of about 6 to 11 cycles were a sample-barcoded 5' primer and a J-beta primer mix. Each CDR3 protein gets one entry after TCRdb re-called the 5' RACE reads with MiXCR. The table has hundreds of thousands of distinct CDR3 sequences, around 45% seen once. The sample comprised blood. These receptor sequences come from an elderly man in good health.

The chain joins TRBV28 to TRBJ2-1; D unresolved. Looked up from germline, CDR1 is MDHEN and CDR2 is SYDVKM. V dropped 3 bases and J dropped 5 bases, with 14 bases sitting between them. The CDR3 runs 15 residues. The CDR3 protein is CASSFYGVADNEQFF. The CDR3 coding sequence is TGTGCCAGCAGTTTTTATGGGGTGGCTGACAATGAGCAGTTCTTC.

This chain joins TRBV5-1 and TRBJ2-3, with D perhaps TRBD1 (6 bases). The V end lost 0 bases, the J end lost 0 bases, and 11 bases lay between the germline ends. The CDR3 totals 16 residues. Germline V lookup: CDR1 SGHRS, CDR2 YFSETQ. CDR3: CASSLVRTASTDTQYF. The CDR3 DNA follows: TGCGCCAGCAGCTTGGTCCGGACAGCTAGCACAGATACGCAGTATTTT. Full variable domain (outside the CDR3, taken from reference TRBV5-1 and TRBJ2-3): KAGVTQTPRYLIKTRGQQVTLSCSPISGHRSVSWYQQTPGQGLQFLFEYFSETQRNKGNFPGRFSGRQFSNSRSEMNVSTLELGDSALYLCASSLVRTASTDTQYFGPGTRLTVL.

In regard to this clonotype: One base away lies a much larger clone, so this may be a sequencing read error. V gene TRBV7-3 combines with J gene TRBJ2-1; 7 nucleotides align to TRBD1. Germline V gene data show CDR1 as SGHTA and CDR2 as FQGTGA. J lost 13 bases, V lost 3 bases, and 9 bases had no gene match. The CDR3 spans 13 residues. The CDR3 DNA reads as TGTGCCAGCAGCTTGGGACAGAAAGAGACCCAGTTCTTC. Encoded protein: CASSLGQKETQFF.

DNA for the CDR3: TGTGCCAGCAGTTTGCAGGAGACCCAGTTCTTC. Translating gives CASSLQETQFF. This chain connects TRBV28 to TRBJ2-1; D remains unclear. Trimming stripped 3 bases from V and 13 bases from J, with 10 bases between. Germline V gene sequence: CDR1 MDHEN, CDR2 SYDVKM. There are 11 residues in the CDR3. Supplemented by reference TRBV28 and TRBJ2-1, the full variable domain reads DVKVTQSSRYLVKRTGEKVFLECVQDMDHENMFWYRQDPGLGLRLIYFSYDVKMKEKGDIPEGYSVSREKKERFSLILESASTNQTSMYLCASSLQETQFFGPGTRLTVL.

This sequence joins TRBV5-1 and TRBJ2-1; 8 bases are a match to TRBD2. Losses at the gene ends were 4 bases for V and 6 bases for J; bases not matched to a gene: 9. The V gene's germline CDR1 is SGHRS and CDR2 YFSETQ. CDR3 length: 15 amino acids. The CDR3 DNA is TGCGCCAGCAGCCGGGATAGCGGGAACATCAATGAGCAGTTCTTC. It codes for CASSRDSGNINEQFF.

The chain uses TRBV28 and TRBJ2-4, with 10 bases that match TRBD2. The assigned J gene may be wrong: the sequence end matches TRBJ2-7 better. Germline CDR1 reads MDHEN; CDR2 reads SYDVKM. The CDR3 extends over 17 amino acids. CDR3 sequence (DNA): TGTGCCAGCAGTTCAACGACCCTACTAGCGGGAAAGTACGAGCAGTACTTC. Protein: CASSSTTLLAGKYEQYF.

Written as DNA, the CDR3 is TGCAGTGCTAGCGCAGCGGTCGGGGTAGCCAAGCAGTACTTC. Translated: CSASAAVGVAKQYF. The J gene is TRBJ2-7, the V gene TRBV20-1, with D possibly being TRBD2 (5 bases). CDR1 DFQATT and CDR2 SNEGSKA come from the germline V gene (reference sequence). CDR3 size: 14 residues. The V and J ends lost 3 bases and 8 bases respectively, with 20 bases between them.

V gene TRBV7-2 combines with J gene TRBJ2-3, with D uncertain. Germline V gives CDR1 SGHTA, CDR2 FQGNSA. This CDR3 has 13 amino acids. V lost 0 bases and J 4 bases, leaving 5 bases between the germline ends. The CDR3 reads CASSLAQADTQYF. The DNA of the CDR3 is TGTGCCAGCAGCTTAGCGCAAGCAGATACGCAGTATTTT.

The chain uses TRBV20-1 and TRBJ2-1, with D unresolved. Trimming left V 5 bases short and J 0 bases short, with 17 bases between. Germline V lookup: CDR1 DFQATT, CDR2 SNEGSKA (reference sequence). The CDR3 has 16 amino acids. The CDR3 sequence is CSAETGAPSSYNEQFF. CDR3 in DNA: TGCAGTGCTGAGACCGGCGCACCGAGCTCCTACAATGAGCAGTTCTTC.

The V gene is TRBV5-1, the J gene TRBJ1-1; possible D gene TRBD1, 6 bases. Germline lookup yields CDR1 SGHRS and CDR2 YFSETQ. The CDR3 runs 14 residues. V was pared by 3 bases and J by 1 base, with 10 bases between. This CDR3 reads CASSWSDRNTEAFF. CDR3 DNA sequence: TGCGCCAGCAGCTGGTCGGACAGGAACACTGAAGCTTTCTTT. Full variable domain (rest looked up from reference TRBV5-1 and TRBJ1-1): KAGVTQTPRYLIKTRGQQVTLSCSPISGHRSVSWYQQTPGQGLQFLFEYFSETQRNKGNFPGRFSGRQFSNSRSEMNVSTLELGDSALYLCASSWSDRNTEAFFGQGTRLTVV.

In its sample, this clonotype was seen a few times. V is TRBV20-1 and J is TRBJ2-7; D not resolved. Deletions cut 0 bases from V and 5 bases from J, with 8 bases between. The CDR3 consists of 12 residues. Germline V lookup: CDR1 DFQATT, CDR2 SNEGSKA (reference sequence). The CDR3 loop is CSAREGRHEQYF. The CDR3 region has the DNA TGCAGTGCTAGAGAGGGCCGGCACGAGCAGTACTTC.

The CDR3 bases are TGTGCCAGCACCCGTAGGGGCTCAACTGAAGCTTTCTTT. As protein: CASTRRGSTEAFF. This chain connects TRBV12-3 or TRBV12-4 to TRBJ1-1; maybe TRBD1 (5 bases). The CDR3 totals 13 residues. V lost 7 bases and J 5 bases, leaving 14 bases between the germline ends.

Only a few counts were recorded for this clonotype. This chain joins TRBV27 and TRBJ1-4; D gene unclear. Trimming took 5 bases from V and 2 from J, leaving 12 bases between them. The CDR3 length is 15 residues. CDR1 is MNHEY and CDR2 is SMNVEV in the germline V gene (reference sequence). The CDR3 loop reads CASSTTEVTNEKLFF. The DNA for the CDR3 is TGTGCCAGCAGTACAACAGAAGTTACTAATGAAAAACTGTTTTTT. Full variable domain (missing parts from reference TRBV27 and TRBJ1-4): EAQVTQNPRYLITVTGKKLTVTCSQNMNHEYMSWYRQDPGLGLRQIYYSMNVEVTDKGDVPEGYKVSRKEKRNFPLILESPSPNQTSLYFCASSTTEVTNEKLFFGSGTQLSVL.

In the case of this clonotype: One end of the junction is discordant with germline, which a read error may explain. The V and J genes are TRBV7-3 and TRBJ1-1; D possibly corresponds to TRBD1 (5 bases). Germline V gives CDR1 SGHTA, CDR2 FQGTGA. The CDR3 runs 14 residues. For the CDR3, the DNA is TGTACCAGCAGCAGCGGGGGGAGGAACACTGAAGCTTTCTTT. It specifies CTSSSGGRNTEAFF.

The genes are TRBV19 and TRBJ1-1; no clear D gene. Looked up from germline, CDR1 is LNHDA and CDR2 is SQIVND (reference sequence). V lost 8 bases and J 10 bases, leaving 14 bases between the germline ends. This CDR3 comprises 11 residues. CDR3 sequence reads: CASHEEKRAFF. CDR3 nucleotides: TGTGCCAGTCATGAAGAAAAGAGAGCTTTCTTT.

The chain couples TRBV28 to TRBJ2-3, with D possibly matching TRBD2 (6 bases). The CDR3 totals 11 residues. Trimming left V 6 bases short and J 10 bases short, with 11 bases between. In germline, CDR1 is MDHEN, CDR2 SYDVKM. The CDR3 nucleotides read TGTGCCAGCAGGGTCTCGGGGGCGCAGTATTTT. Its protein product is CASRVSGAQYF.

V and J are TRBV4-3 and TRBJ1-1, with 8 positions matching TRBD1. V lost 4 bases, J lost 7 bases, and 8 bases stayed unmatched. The CDR3 runs 14 residues. Per germline, CDR1 LGHNA and CDR2 YSLEER. The CDR3 loop is CASSRTRTGCEAFF. The DNA of the CDR3 is TGCGCCAGCAGCCGGACCAGGACAGGGTGTGAAGCTTTCTTT.

The genes are TRBV30 and TRBJ1-5; D remains ambiguous. CDR1 and CDR2 from the germline V gene are GTSNPN and SVGIG (reference sequence). The length of the CDR3 is 14 residues. V lost 1 base, J lost 6 bases, and 13 bases lay in between. CDR3 DNA sequence: TGTGCCTGGAGTGCAGTCGGGCACGGTCAGCCCCAGCATTTT. Translating it yields CAWSAVGHGQPQHF. The variable domain in full, with the rest retrieved from reference TRBV30 and TRBJ1-5, is SQTIHQWPATLVQPVGSPLSLECTVEGTSNPNLYWYRQAAGRGLQLLFYSVGIGQISSEVPQNLSASRPQDRQFILSSKKLLLSDSGFYLCAWSAVGHGQPQHFGDGTRLSIL.

About this clonotype: This could be a read error, since a much larger clone is one nucleotide away. The chain combines TRBV5-6 with TRBJ2-5; TRBD2 is a possible D gene (5 bases). The germline V gene encodes CDR1 SGHDT and CDR2 YYEEEE. Trimming stripped 0 bases from V and 11 bases from J, with 11 bases between. The CDR3 length is 12 residues. The CDR3 DNA sequence: TGTGCCAGCAGCTTGGCGAGGGATGAGCAGTACTTC. Amino acids: CASSLARDEQYF. Based on the CDR3 plus reference TRBV5-6 and TRBJ2-5, the full variable domain is DAGVTQSPTHLIKTRGQQVTLRCSPKSGHDTVSWYQQALGQGPQFIFQYYEEEERQRGNFPDRFSGHQFPNYSSELNVNALLLGDSALYLCASSLARDEQYFGPGTRLLVL.

Comment on this clonotype: This could be a read error, since a much larger clone is one nucleotide away. The chain combines TRBV7-2 with TRBJ2-5; D is perhaps TRBD2 (6 bases). The J call may be faulty, since TRBJ2-7 better matches the DNA end. Per the germline V gene, CDR1 is SGHTA and CDR2 is FQGNSA. This CDR3 comprises 14 residues. CDR3 DNA: TGTGCCGGCAGCTTGGGGGGTACGAACTACGAGCAGTACTTC. Its translation: CAGSLGGTNYEQYF.

This clonotype was detected a few times. V and J are TRBV5-1 and TRBJ2-4; TRBD1 matches at 9 bases. This CDR3 is built from 14 residues. CDR1 and CDR2 (germline): SGHRS, YFSETQ. Trimming cost V 4 bases and J 7 bases; bases outside gene matches: 6. CDR3 region: CASSLDGTGNIQYF. CDR3 DNA: TGCGCCAGCAGCCTGGACGGGACAGGGAACATTCAGTACTTC.

For this clonotype: Possible read error: a much larger clone is one base away. CDR3: CAGSQDSGSSYNEQFF. The CDR3 nucleotides read TGTGCCGGCAGCCAAGATAGTGGGAGCTCCTACAATGAGCAGTTCTTC. The chain joins TRBV4-2 to TRBJ2-1; D may be TRBD2 (5 bases). Per germline, CDR1 LGHNA and CDR2 YNFKEQ. The CDR3 runs 16 residues.

The CDR3 DNA is TGTGCCAGCAGCCTGGGACACCCGCCCTACGAGCAGTACTTC. As protein: CASSLGHPPYEQYF. V is TRBV7-2 and J is TRBJ2-7, with D possibly TRBD1 on 6 matching bases. CDR3 size: 14 residues. The germline CDR1 and CDR2 sequences are SGHTA and FQGNSA. Deletions cut 5 bases from V and 2 bases from J, with 13 bases between.

The gene calls are TRBV29-1 and TRBJ2-1; D is ambiguous. The V and J ends lost 7 bases and 3 bases respectively, with 16 bases between them. Germline CDR1 and CDR2: SQVTM and ANQGSEA. This CDR3 is built from 14 residues. The CDR3 DNA follows: TGCAGCGGTGGTCTATCACCAAGCTACAATGAGCAGTTCTTC. This translates into CSGGLSPSYNEQFF.

In DNA form, the CDR3 reads TGTGCCAGCAGTTTCTGGGACAGATCCTACGAGCAGTACTTC. This translates into CASSFWDRSYEQYF. The gene calls are TRBV28 and TRBJ2-7, with 7 bases that match TRBD1. The CDR3 is 14 residues long. Germline trimming cut 3 bases from V and 1 base from J; bases unmatched to any gene: 3. The V gene's germline CDR1 is MDHEN and CDR2 SYDVKM.

The chain carries TRBV6-1 and TRBJ1-1, with TRBD1 matching 9 bases. This CDR3 has 17 amino acids. CDR1 is MNHNS and CDR2 is SASEGT in the germline V gene. After removal of 7 bases from V and 4 bases from J, the junction contained 16 bases not matched to a gene. The CDR3: CASILKGTGGFGTEAFF. In DNA, the CDR3 is TGTGCCAGCATACTAAAAGGAACAGGGGGCTTCGGCACTGAAGCTTTCTTT.

This clonotype was recorded a few times. The gene calls are TRBV7-2 and TRBJ2-1; the D gene could be TRBD1 or TRBD2 (5 bases each). This CDR3 spans 13 amino acids. Germline V gene sequence: CDR1 SGHTA, CDR2 FQGNSA. Trimming took off 1 base at V and 9 bases at J, with 10 bases between the two ends. CDR3 coding DNA: TGTGCCAGCAGCTTAGTAGGGACGGGTGAGCAGTTCTTC. Translating gives CASSLVGTGEQFF.

This clonotype was counted only a few times. This sequence joins TRBV12-3 or TRBV12-4 and TRBJ2-5; 10 bases fit TRBD1. This CDR3 spans 14 amino acids. J was trimmed by 11 bases and V by 3 bases; bases with no gene match: 9. CDR3 sequence (DNA): TGTGCCAGCAGTTTTGGGACAGGGGTGAAAGAGCAGTACTTC. Its translation: CASSFGTGVKEQYF.

This sequence joins TRBV20-1 and TRBJ2-5; 8 positions match TRBD2. The V and J ends lost 3 bases and 11 bases, in that order; junction bases with no gene match: 11. Germline lookup yields CDR1 DFQATT and CDR2 SNEGSKA (reference sequence). The CDR3 has 13 residues. CDR3 loop: CSASVTSGNEQYF. CDR3 bases: TGCAGTGCTAGTGTTACTAGCGGCAATGAGCAGTACTTC.